The 22 T cell receptor beta chains below were found in one sample sequenced in a study of glioma-infiltrating T cells. TCR alpha and beta CDR3 regions were amplified from RNA using iRepertoire nested multiplex PCR. TCRdb re-called the multiplex PCR reads through MiXCR, storing one row per CDR3 protein. In the table there are about 89,000 distinct CDR3 sequences, 20% to 25% of which are singletons. Sequenced: glioma tissue, nonneoplastic brain tissue, or PBMCs (not recorded which). The receptors were gathered from a human donor with low-grade glioma or glioblastoma, undergoing nonglioma brain surgery, or in good health (not recorded which).

This clonotype was counted many times. The V call is TRBV2, the J call TRBJ2-3; no reliable D call. V was shortened by 8 bases and J by 5 bases, with 11 bases between the two germline ends. The CDR3 consists of 12 residues. Germline-derived CDR1 and CDR2 are SNHLY and FYNNEI. The CDR3 DNA reads TGTGCCAGCGTCAGGTTAGGAGATACGCAGTATTTT. It translates to CASVRLGDTQYF. The whole variable domain, remainder taken from reference TRBV2 and TRBJ2-3, is EPEVTQTPSHQVTQMGQEVILRCVPISNHLYFYWYRQILGQKVEFLVSFYNNEISEKSEIFDDQFSVERPDGSNFTLKIRSTKLEDSAMYFCASVRLGDTQYFGPGTRLTVL.

CDR3 sequence: CASSLSGGHTIYF. As DNA, the CDR3 is TGTGCCAGCAGTTTATCCGGGGGCCACACCATATATTTT. The chain couples TRBV12-3 or TRBV12-4 to TRBJ1-3; tentatively, D is TRBD1 (6 bases). The CDR3 is made up of 13 amino acids. V was cut by 2 bases and J by 8 bases, with 10 bases left in between.

This clonotype was seen repeatedly, ten times or more. The chain uses TRBV6-1 and TRBJ1-1; D call uncertain. The germline gives CDR1 MNHNS, CDR2 SASEGT. CDR3 length equals 14 residues. V was clipped by 4 bases and J by 4 bases, with 13 bases between them. The CDR3 sequence: CASSGISTSTEAFF. CDR3 nucleotides: TGTGCCAGCAGTGGTATTTCGACGAGCACTGAAGCTTTCTTT.

About this clonotype itself: This may be a read error: a much more frequent sequence differs by one nucleotide. The V call is TRBV7-2, the J call TRBJ2-2, with D possibly matching TRBD2 (7 bases). Looked up from germline, CDR1 is SGHTA and CDR2 is FQGNSA. The V end was cut by 6 bases, the J end by 1 base, with 12 bases between. This CDR3 is 15 amino acids long. The CDR3 coding sequence is TGTGCCAGCAGACAGGGACTAAAGAACACCGGGGAGCTGTTTTTT. Its protein product is CASRQGLKNTGELFF.

This clonotype appeared a few times. The chain joins TRBV12-3 or TRBV12-4 to TRBJ2-7; tentative D call: TRBD2 (6 bases). This CDR3 region has 13 residues. V was shortened by 0 bases and J by 7 bases, with 10 bases between the two germline ends. This CDR3 reads CASSLAWREEQYF. CDR3 coding DNA: TGTGCCAGCAGTTTAGCTTGGCGGGAAGAGCAGTACTTC.

This clonotype came up a few times. This chain links TRBV5-1 with TRBJ2-7, with 7 positions matching TRBD2. Trimming removed 3 bases from V and 2 bases from J; junction bases left unmatched: 5. CDR3 length: 14 amino acids. CDR1 is SGHRS and CDR2 is YFSETQ in the germline V gene. The CDR3 region has the DNA TGCGCCAGCAGCTCAGCGGGACGAGCCTACGAGCAGTACTTC. Encoded protein: CASSSAGRAYEQYF.

The chain joins TRBV6-2 or TRBV6-3 to TRBJ2-1, with 14 bases lining up with TRBD2. Trimming took 4 bases from V and 10 from J; bases not matched to a gene: 3. The CDR3 is 14 amino acids. CDR1 and CDR2 (germline): MNHEY, SVGEGT. The CDR3 reads CASSLGLAGGEQFF. CDR3 DNA sequence: TGTGCCAGCAGTTTAGGACTAGCGGGAGGCGAGCAGTTCTTC.

This clonotype occurred many times. The chain links TRBV20-1 to TRBJ2-3, with 9 bases identical to TRBD2. The CDR3 sequence is 15 residues long. The germline V gene encodes CDR1 DFQATT and CDR2 SNEGSKA (reference sequence). The ends lost 2 bases at V and 2 bases at J; junction bases unmatched: 5. CDR3 sequence reads: CSARRTSEDTDTQYF. The DNA for the CDR3 is TGCAGTGCTAGAAGGACTAGCGAAGACACAGATACGCAGTATTTT.

This clonotype was counted ten times or more. This chain joins TRBV20-1 and TRBJ2-3, with no clear D. CDR3 length: 14 amino acids. Trimming left V 5 bases short and J 0 bases short, with 12 bases between. Per the germline V gene, CDR1 is DFQATT and CDR2 is SNEGSKA (reference sequence). This CDR3 is CSAAGSSSTDTQYF. CDR3 bases: TGCAGTGCTGCTGGGTCCTCTAGCACAGATACGCAGTATTTT.

This clonotype was observed at least ten times. V is TRBV4-1 and J is TRBJ2-3; TRBD1 agrees at 11 bases. Germline V CDR1 and CDR2: MGHRA, YSYEKL. Trimming removed 2 bases from V and 3 bases from J; junction bases left unmatched: 4. The CDR3 is 16 amino acids. The CDR3 DNA reads as TGCGCCAGCAGCCAACAGGGACAGGGGGTAACAGATACGCAGTATTTT. It translates to CASSQQGQGVTDTQYF.

Many counts were recorded for this clonotype. The chain joins TRBV20-1 to TRBJ2-5, with D perhaps assigned TRBD1 or TRBD2 (5 bases each). CDR1 DFQATT and CDR2 SNEGSKA come from the germline V gene (reference sequence). The CDR3 has 13 amino acids. Trimming stripped 1 base from V and 4 bases from J, with 10 bases between. For the CDR3, the DNA is TGCAGTGCTAGAGGAGGGGACGGAGAGACCCAGTACTTC. Translation gives CSARGGDGETQYF.

This clonotype was detected many times. This chain connects TRBV20-1 to TRBJ2-7; no clear D gene. The germline gives CDR1 DFQATT, CDR2 SNEGSKA (reference sequence). The V and J ends lost 1 base and 2 bases respectively, with 15 bases between them. The CDR3 covers 15 residues. The CDR3 sequence is CSARAFGPSTYEQYF. In DNA form, the CDR3 reads TGCAGTGCTAGAGCCTTTGGACCGTCTACCTACGAGCAGTACTTC.

This clonotype has a handful of counts. The chain employs TRBV19 and TRBJ2-7; tentative D call: TRBD1 (5 bases). The CDR3 spans 14 residues. Per the germline V gene, CDR1 is LNHDA and CDR2 is SQIVND (reference sequence). V shed 3 bases and J shed 1 base, with 10 bases lying between them. The CDR3 loop reads CASSMGRTSYEQYF. For the CDR3, the DNA is TGTGCCAGTAGTATGGGCAGGACATCCTACGAGCAGTACTTC. Full variable domain (outside the CDR3, taken from reference TRBV19 and TRBJ2-7): DGGITQSPKYLFRKEGQNVTLSCEQNLNHDAMYWYRQDPGQGLRLIYYSQIVNDFQKGDIAEGYSVSREKKESFPLTVTSAQKNPTAFYLCASSMGRTSYEQYFGPGTRLTVT.

This clonotype was seen at least ten times. The V gene is TRBV29-1, the J gene TRBJ2-5; 8 nucleotides agree with TRBD2. The CDR3 is made up of 14 amino acids. The germline gives CDR1 SQVTM, CDR2 ANQGSEA. V was clipped by 3 bases and J by 5 bases; unmatched bases: 8. The CDR3 protein is CSVDNGRAFETQYF. The DNA of the CDR3 is TGCAGCGTTGATAACGGGAGGGCCTTTGAGACCCAGTACTTC.

This clonotype was counted many times. The rearrangement uses TRBV27 and TRBJ2-7; maybe TRBD2 (6 bases). Deletions cut 2 bases from V and 3 bases from J, with 20 bases between. The length of the CDR3 is 17 residues. CDR1 is MNHEY and CDR2 is SMNVEV in the germline V gene (reference sequence). CDR3 in DNA: TGTGCCAGCAGTTTAGTAGCCGGGGGTGGATGGGTCTACGAGCAGTACTTC. As protein: CASSLVAGGGWVYEQYF.

The chain carries TRBV30 and TRBJ1-5; TRBD1 agrees at 9 bases. This CDR3 spans 13 amino acids. The germline V gene has CDR1 GTSNPN and CDR2 SVGIG (reference sequence). The CDR3 DNA is TGTGCATCCGGGACAGGGAGCAATCAGCCCCAGCATTTT. As protein: CASGTGSNQPQHF.

This chain links TRBV6-1 with TRBJ2-1; possible D gene TRBD2, 6 bases. The CDR3 totals 12 residues. CDR1 is MNHNS and CDR2 is SASEGT in the germline V gene. Trimming stripped 4 bases from V and 6 bases from J, with 7 bases between. The CDR3 sequence: CASSVAANEQFF. The CDR3 DNA follows: TGTGCCAGCAGTGTAGCGGCCAATGAGCAGTTCTTC.

Notes on this clonotype: A read error may be the cause here, since a much bigger clone is one base away. The chain combines TRBV24-1 with TRBJ1-4, with D tentatively TRBD1 (6 bases). Germline CDR1 is KGHDR and CDR2 is SFDVKD. The germline V and J ends were trimmed by 2 bases and 0 bases, with 21 bases remaining between them. The CDR3 loop spans 20 amino acids. CDR3 DNA: TGTGCCACCAGTGATTCCCAAACAGGGTGGACCCTAACAACTAATGAAAAACTGTTTTTT. Translated: CATSDSQTGWTLTTNEKLFF.

This clonotype was seen ten or more times. V gene TRBV20-1 combines with J gene TRBJ2-4; 7 bases are a match to TRBD1. CDR1 is DFQATT and CDR2 is SNEGSKA in the germline V gene (reference sequence). Trimming took 1 base from V and 0 from J; bases not matched to a gene: 9. The CDR3 has 17 amino acids. The CDR3 region has the DNA TGCAGTGCTAGAGGCGATGGACAGGATCTAGCCAAAAACATTCAGTACTTC. It is translated as CSARGDGQDLAKNIQYF.

The chain is built from TRBV19 and TRBJ2-3, with D uncertain. The CDR3 consists of 14 residues. Germline V gene data show CDR1 as LNHDA and CDR2 as SQIVND (reference sequence). Deletions cut 7 bases from V and 3 bases from J, with 14 bases between. CDR3 amino acids: CASTVGIGTDTQYF. CDR3 sequence (DNA): TGTGCCAGTACCGTGGGGATAGGGACAGATACGCAGTATTTT.

This clonotype was seen a few times. This chain links TRBV5-4 with TRBJ1-1; D gene uncertain. The V gene lost 1 base and the J gene lost 0 bases, with 7 bases spanning the gap. Germline V CDR1 and CDR2: SGHNT, YYREEE (reference sequence). The CDR3 consists of 14 residues. CDR3 protein: CASSLSNVNTEAFF. The CDR3 nucleotides read TGTGCCAGCAGCTTGAGCAATGTGAACACTGAAGCTTTCTTT. The complete variable domain, with remaining parts taken from reference TRBV5-4 and TRBJ1-1, reads ETGVTQSPTHLIKTRGQQVTLRCSSQSGHNTVSWYQQALGQGPQFIFQYYREEENGRGNFPPRFSGLQFPNYSSELNVNALELDDSALYLCASSLSNVNTEAFFGQGTRLTVV.

In its sample, this clonotype was seen many times. The chain links TRBV7-2 to TRBJ2-3; 8 bases line up with TRBD2. The CDR3 has 15 amino acids. Trimming removed 0 bases from V and 2 bases from J; junction bases left unmatched: 1. Per germline, CDR1 SGHTA and CDR2 FQGNSA. The CDR3 nucleotides read TGTGCCAGCAGCTTAGCTAGCGGGACCACAGATACGCAGTATTTT. This codes for CASSLASGTTDTQYF.